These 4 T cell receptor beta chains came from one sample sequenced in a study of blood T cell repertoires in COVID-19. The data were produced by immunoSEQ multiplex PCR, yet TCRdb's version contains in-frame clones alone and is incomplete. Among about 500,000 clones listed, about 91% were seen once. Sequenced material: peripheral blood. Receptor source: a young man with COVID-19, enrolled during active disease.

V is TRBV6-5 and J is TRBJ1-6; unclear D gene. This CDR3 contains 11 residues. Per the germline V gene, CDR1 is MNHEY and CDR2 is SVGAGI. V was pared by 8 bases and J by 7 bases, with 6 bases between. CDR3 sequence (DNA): TGTGCCAGCCGACAAAATTCACCCCTCCACTTT. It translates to CASRQNSPLHF.

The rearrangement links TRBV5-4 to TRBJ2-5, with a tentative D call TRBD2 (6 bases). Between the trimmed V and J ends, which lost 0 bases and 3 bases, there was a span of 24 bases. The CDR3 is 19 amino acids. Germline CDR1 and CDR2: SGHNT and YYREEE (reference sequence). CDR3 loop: CASSLGGGRAARLKETQYF. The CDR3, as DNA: TGTGCCAGCAGCTTGGGGGGAGGTCGAGCGGCCAGGCTTAAAGAGACCCAGTACTTC. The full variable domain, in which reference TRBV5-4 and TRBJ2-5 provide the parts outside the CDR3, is ETGVTQSPTHLIKTRGQQVTLRCSSQSGHNTVSWYQQALGQGPQFIFQYYREEENGRGNFPPRFSGLQFPNYSSELNVNALELDDSALYLCASSLGGGRAARLKETQYFGPGTRLLVL.

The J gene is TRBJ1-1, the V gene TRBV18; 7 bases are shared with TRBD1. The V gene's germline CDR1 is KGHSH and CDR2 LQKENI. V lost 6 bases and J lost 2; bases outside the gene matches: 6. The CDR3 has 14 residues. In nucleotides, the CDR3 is TGTGCCAGCTCCTGGGACAGTATTAACACTGAAGCTTTCTTT. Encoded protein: CASSWDSINTEAFF. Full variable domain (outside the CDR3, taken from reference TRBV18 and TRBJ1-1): NAGVMQNPRHLVRRRGQEARLRCSPMKGHSHVYWYRQLPEEGLKFMVYLQKENIIDESGMPKERFSAEFPKEGPSILRIQQVVRGDSAAYFCASSWDSINTEAFFGQGTRLTVV.

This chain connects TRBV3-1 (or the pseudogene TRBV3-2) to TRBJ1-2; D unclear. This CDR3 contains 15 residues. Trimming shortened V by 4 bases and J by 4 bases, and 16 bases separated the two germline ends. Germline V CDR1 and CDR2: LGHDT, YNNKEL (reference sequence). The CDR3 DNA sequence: TGTGCCAGCAGCCGAGGAAAACCCGGCAGCTATGGCTACACCTTC. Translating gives CASSRGKPGSYGYTF.